These 7 T cell receptor beta chains were sequenced from one sample in a study of T cells in Graves' hyperthyroidism and ophthalmopathy. Amplification of TCR beta CDR3 regions used RNA as the template. A first-round RT-PCR of the TCR CDR3 used the HTBI primer set. TCRdb called the multiplex PCR reads again in MiXCR, with one record for every CDR3 protein. The table lists around 340,000 distinct CDR3 sequences, approximately 22% of them singletons, with 50% in the top ten. The sample taken for sequencing was blood. All receptors derive from a woman between 50 and 59 years old with Graves' hyperthyroidism.

This clonotype turned up a few times. A much larger clone lies one base from this, so it may be a read error. The chain employs TRBV7-2 and TRBJ2-3; no firm D call. V lost 5 bases, J lost 3 bases, and 18 bases lay in between. There are 16 residues in the CDR3. CDR1 and CDR2 from the germline V gene are SGHTA and FQGNSA. In nucleotides, the CDR3 is TGTGCCAGCAGCGTTACCGGGTACTGGGCGACAGATACGCAGTATTTT. Translation: CASSVTGYWATDTQYF.

The rearrangement joins TRBV20-1 to TRBJ2-2, with D possibly TRBD1 on 5 matching bases. CDR3 length: 15 residues. V lost 3 bases to trimming and J lost 4 bases, with 15 bases between them. Germline assignment: CDR1 DFQATT and CDR2 SNEGSKA (reference sequence). The CDR3 here is CSASSGSRVTGELFF. The CDR3 DNA reads as TGCAGTGCTAGTTCGGGTAGCAGGGTCACCGGGGAGCTGTTTTTT.

This clonotype showed up many times. This sequence joins TRBV28 and TRBJ1-5; TRBD1 matches at 8 bases. This CDR3 spans 15 amino acids. V lost 5 bases and J lost 3; bases outside the gene matches: 6. Germline CDR1 MDHEN, CDR2 SYDVKM. DNA for the CDR3: TGTGCCAGCAGTCTACGGGACAGGATCAATCAGCCCCAGCATTTT. Translation gives CASSLRDRINQPQHF. Supplemented by reference TRBV28 and TRBJ1-5, the full variable domain reads DVKVTQSSRYLVKRTGEKVFLECVQDMDHENMFWYRQDPGLGLRLIYFSYDVKMKEKGDIPEGYSVSREKKERFSLILESASTNQTSMYLCASSLRDRINQPQHFGDGTRLSIL.

This clonotype was recorded many times. CDR3 sequence (DNA): TGTGCCAGTAGTCCCGCGGGGGCCCGAAATACCCAGTACTTC. It codes for CASSPAGARNTQYF. The chain has TRBV19 and TRBJ2-5; D may be TRBD2 (7 bases). CDR3 length: 14 amino acids. CDR1 LNHDA and CDR2 SQIVND come from the germline V gene (reference sequence). Trimming cost V 5 bases and J 8 bases, with 18 bases left between them.

This clonotype was seen many times. The genes are TRBV2 and TRBJ2-3, with 9 bases matching TRBD2. CDR1 and CDR2 from the germline V gene are SNHLY and FYNNEI. The ends lost 6 bases at V and 4 bases at J; junction bases unmatched: 5. This CDR3 spans 14 amino acids. In nucleotides, the CDR3 is TGTGCCAGCAGGAAGGGACTAGCATCAGATACGCAGTATTTT. This codes for CASRKGLASDTQYF. Based on the CDR3 plus reference TRBV2 and TRBJ2-3, the full variable domain is EPEVTQTPSHQVTQMGQEVILRCVPISNHLYFYWYRQILGQKVEFLVSFYNNEISEKSEIFDDQFSVERPDGSNFTLKIRSTKLEDSAMYFCASRKGLASDTQYFGPGTRLTVL.

In its sample, this clonotype was seen many times. This chain joins TRBV7-3 and TRBJ2-2, with no clear D. The CDR3 is 15 amino acids. Per germline, CDR1 SGHTA and CDR2 FQGTGA. Between the trimmed V and J ends, which lost 0 bases and 3 bases, there was a span of 8 bases. Here the CDR3 reads CASSLTGRDTGELFF. The CDR3 DNA reads as TGTGCCAGCAGCTTAACAGGAAGGGACACCGGGGAGCTGTTTTTT. Using reference TRBV7-3 and TRBJ2-2 for the parts outside the CDR3, the full variable domain is GAGVSQTPSNKVTEKGKYVELRCDPISGHTALYWYRQSLGQGPEFLIYFQGTGAADDSGLPNDRFFAVRPEGSVSTLKIQRTERGDSAVYLCASSLTGRDTGELFFGEGSRLTVL.

This chain connects TRBV10-2 to TRBJ2-1, with a possible D match to TRBD2 (5 bases). V shed 0 bases and J shed 3 bases, with 24 bases lying between them. CDR3 length: 20 amino acids. Germline CDR1 and CDR2: WSHSY and SAAADI. The CDR3 sequence is CASSESGSGSAGVGYNEQFF. CDR3 nucleotide sequence: TGCGCCAGCAGTGAGTCGGGTTCGGGGTCCGCCGGGGTAGGCTACAATGAGCAGTTCTTC.